The sequence of this TCR beta chain was determined in a study of blood T cell repertoires in COVID-19. Some clones are missing from TCRdb's copy, which holds only in-frame ones; the method was immunoSEQ multiplex PCR. The data show roughly 230,000 clones, roughly 86% seen once. With 4 bases removed from V and 5 bases from J, the gap between germline ends came to 17 bases. The CDR3 is 15 amino acids. Germline V CDR1 and CDR2: SGHRS, YFSETQ. This chain connects TRBV5-1 to TRBJ2-3; maybe TRBD1 (6 bases). The TCR sequence derives from a woman aged 25 to 45 with acute COVID-19. Specimen: PBMCs or T cells enriched from blood (not recorded which). The CDR3 DNA follows: TGCGCCAGCAGCCACACAATGGGGGCGGGAGATACGCAGTATTTT. Translated, it gives CASSHTMGAGDTQYF.